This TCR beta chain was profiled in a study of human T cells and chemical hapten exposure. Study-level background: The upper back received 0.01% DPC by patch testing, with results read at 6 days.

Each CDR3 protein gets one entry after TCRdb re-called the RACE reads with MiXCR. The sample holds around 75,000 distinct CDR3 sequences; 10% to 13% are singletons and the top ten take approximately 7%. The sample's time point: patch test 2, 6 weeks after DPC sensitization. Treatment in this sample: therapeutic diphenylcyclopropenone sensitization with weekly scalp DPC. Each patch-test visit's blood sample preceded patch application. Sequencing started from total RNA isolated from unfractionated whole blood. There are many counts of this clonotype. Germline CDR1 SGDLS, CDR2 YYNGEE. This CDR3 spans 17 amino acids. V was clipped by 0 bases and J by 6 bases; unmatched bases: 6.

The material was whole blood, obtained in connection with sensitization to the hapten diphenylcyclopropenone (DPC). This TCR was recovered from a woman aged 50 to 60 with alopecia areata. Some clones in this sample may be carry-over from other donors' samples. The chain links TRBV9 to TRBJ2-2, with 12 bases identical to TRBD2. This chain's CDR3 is CASSVGELAGGPGELFF. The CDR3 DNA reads TGTGCCAGCAGCGTAGGGGAACTAGCGGGAGGTCCCGGGGAGCTGTTTTTT.